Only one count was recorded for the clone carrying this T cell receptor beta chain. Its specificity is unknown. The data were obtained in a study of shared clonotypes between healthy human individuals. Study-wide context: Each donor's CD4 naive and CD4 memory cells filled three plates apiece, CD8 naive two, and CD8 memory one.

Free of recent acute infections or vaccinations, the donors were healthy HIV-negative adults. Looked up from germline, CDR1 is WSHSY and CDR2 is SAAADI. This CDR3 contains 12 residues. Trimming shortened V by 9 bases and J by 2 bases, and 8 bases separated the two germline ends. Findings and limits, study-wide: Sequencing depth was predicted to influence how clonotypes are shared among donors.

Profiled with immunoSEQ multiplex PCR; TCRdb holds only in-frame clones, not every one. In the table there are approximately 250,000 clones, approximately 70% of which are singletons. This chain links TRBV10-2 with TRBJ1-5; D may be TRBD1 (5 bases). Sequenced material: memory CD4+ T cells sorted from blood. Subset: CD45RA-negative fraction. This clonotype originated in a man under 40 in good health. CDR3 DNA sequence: TGCGCCAGTCGGGACGGCAATCAGCCCCAGCATTTT. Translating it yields CASRDGNQPQHF.